These 17 T cell receptor beta chains came from one sample sequenced in a study of T and B cells in COVID-19 patients. BIOMED2 TRB-A/B primer pools were used in multiplex TRB PCR. Each CDR3 protein gets one entry after TCRdb re-called the multiplex PCR reads with MiXCR. The repertoire holds tens of thousands of distinct CDR3 sequences, with approximately 29% as singletons. TRB was amplified from around 250-460 ng of blood genomic DNA. What was sequenced was blood. Source of these receptors: a human donor who had recovered from COVID-19.

The chain is built from TRBV20-1 and TRBJ2-3; 8 bases are shared with TRBD2. This CDR3 is 17 amino acids long. V gave up 0 bases and J gave up 0 bases; unmatched junction bases: 8. From germline, CDR1 is DFQATT and CDR2 SNEGSKA (reference sequence). This CDR3 reads CSARDPRGGDSTDTQYF. CDR3 sequence (DNA): TGCAGTGCTAGAGATCCCCGGGGGGGAGATAGCACAGATACGCAGTATTTT.

In its sample, this clonotype was seen many times. The rearrangement joins TRBV13 to TRBJ1-6; D uncertain. V shed 5 bases and J shed 10 bases, with 24 bases lying between them. Germline loops: CDR1 PRHDT, CDR2 FYEKMQ (reference sequence). The CDR3 sequence is 17 residues long. The DNA for the CDR3 is TGTGCCAGCAGCCAGACCTGGGTTCGGAGGAAGTTCTCACCCCTCCACTTT. Translated, it gives CASSQTWVRRKFSPLHF.

V usage is TRBV18 and J usage is TRBJ1-1; 7 nucleotides match TRBD1. CDR1 is KGHSH and CDR2 is LQKENI in the germline V gene. Trimming took 3 bases from V and 1 from J; bases not matched to a gene: 11. The CDR3 is made up of 17 amino acids. The CDR3 DNA reads TGTGCCAGCTCACCGCTTCCTCGACAGGGACGGAACACTGAAGCTTTCTTT. Translated: CASSPLPRQGRNTEAFF.

About this clonotype: In this CDR3 the conserved last residue, phenylalanine or tryptophan, is missing, so a read error is likely. The chain has TRBV7-6 and TRBJ2-7; 10 positions match TRBD1. The CDR3 is 16 residues long. Germline V gene sequence: CDR1 SGHVS, CDR2 FNYEAQ. J lost 5 bases, V lost 2 bases, and 9 bases had no gene match. CDR3 DNA sequence: TGTGCCAGCAGCTTACTTGGGACAGGGGATGACCACGAGCAGTACTTA. Translation gives CASSLLGTGDDHEQYL.

This clonotype qualifies as medium-sized. The rearrangement links TRBV29-1 to TRBJ2-2; D perhaps matches TRBD1 (6 bases). Germline assignment: CDR1 SQVTM and CDR2 ANQGSEA. CDR3 length equals 12 residues. V lost 7 bases and J 6 bases, leaving 12 bases between the germline ends. The CDR3 is CSGRGSAGELFF. Here the CDR3 DNA reads TGCAGCGGCAGGGGATCGGCCGGGGAGCTGTTTTTT.

This clonotype is medium-sized. The chain uses TRBV5-6 and TRBJ2-1; 12 bases map to TRBD2. The CDR3 loop spans 16 amino acids. V was clipped by 4 bases and J by 5 bases; unmatched bases: 7. CDR1 SGHDT and CDR2 YYEEEE come from the germline V gene. The CDR3 here is CASSPQLAGGHNEQFF. The DNA for the CDR3 is TGTGCCAGCAGCCCCCAACTAGCGGGGGGTCACAATGAGCAGTTCTTC.

The chain links TRBV12-3 or TRBV12-4 to TRBJ1-5; a possible D gene is TRBD1 (6 bases). With 5 bases removed from V and 1 base from J, the gap between germline ends came to 12 bases. CDR3 length: 15 residues. The CDR3 loop is CASSGQITSNQPQHF. The CDR3 nucleotides read TGTGCCAGCAGTGGACAGATAACAAGCAATCAGCCCCAGCATTTT.

This rearrangement joins TRBV18 to TRBJ1-1; D is unclear. The germline V gene encodes CDR1 KGHSH and CDR2 LQKENI. This CDR3 is 12 amino acids long. Trimming removed 5 bases at V and 5 bases at J, with 9 bases between. For the CDR3, the DNA is TGTGCCAGCTCATTTGCGCGTACTGAAGCTTTCTTT. Protein sequence: CASSFARTEAFF.

Many counts were recorded for this clonotype. The chain joins TRBV5-1 to TRBJ2-3; 7 positions agree with TRBD1. Germline CDR1 and CDR2: SGHRS and YFSETQ. Trimming cost V 3 bases and J 6 bases; bases outside gene matches: 4. The CDR3 extends over 13 amino acids. CDR3 DNA: TGCGCCAGCAGCTACTCACAGGGGGATACGCAGTATTTT. This sequence encodes CASSYSQGDTQYF.

This sequence joins TRBV12-3 or TRBV12-4 and TRBJ2-5, with TRBD2 matching 8 bases. The CDR3 sequence is 14 residues long. With 7 bases clipped from V and 5 bases from J, the junction kept 9 bases outside the gene matches. The CDR3 bases are TGTGCCAGCACCCCCTCGGGAGGGCGGGAGACCCAGTACTTC. Translated: CASTPSGGRETQYF.

This clonotype was seen a few times. V usage is TRBV5-1 and J usage is TRBJ1-1, with no clear D. CDR1 is SGHRS, CDR2 YFSETQ, per germline. The ends were cut back, 5 bases at V and 5 bases at J, with 16 bases in the middle. CDR3 length equals 14 residues. CDR3 sequence reads: CASSITASTTEAFF. As DNA, the CDR3 is TGCGCCAGCAGTATTACTGCTTCGACGACTGAAGCTTTCTTT.

This chain joins TRBV6-5 and TRBJ1-5, with D uncertain. Germline V gene sequence: CDR1 MNHEY, CDR2 SVGAGI. The CDR3 has 15 amino acids. The germline V and J ends were trimmed by 0 bases and 5 bases, with 11 bases remaining between them. CDR3 DNA sequence: TGTGCCAGCAGTTACTCGATAACAGACCATCAGCCCCAGCATTTT. Encoded protein: CASSYSITDHQPQHF.

This clonotype has only a few counts. The chain recombines TRBV6-5 with TRBJ1-3; 9 nucleotides agree with TRBD1. This CDR3 region has 14 residues. Germline assignment: CDR1 MNHEY and CDR2 SVGAGI. V was clipped by 7 bases and J by 4 bases; unmatched bases: 5. CDR3 nucleotide sequence: TGTGCCAGCAAGGACAGGGGTAGAGGAAACACCATATATTTT. As protein: CASKDRGRGNTIYF.

J is TRBJ2-1 and V is TRBV28; D not certain. Germline values: CDR1 MDHEN, CDR2 SYDVKM. Trimming removed 6 bases at V and 4 bases at J, with 7 bases between. The CDR3 runs to 12 residues. The CDR3: CASRLSYNEQFF. Written as DNA, the CDR3 is TGTGCCAGCAGACTCAGTTACAATGAGCAGTTCTTC.

The table lists this clonotype with many counts. This chain links TRBV12-3 or TRBV12-4 with TRBJ2-7; a possible D gene is TRBD1 (6 bases). There are 12 residues in the CDR3. V gave up 5 bases and J gave up 5 bases, with 10 bases separating them. The CDR3 nucleotides read TGTGCCAGCAGTCTACGGGACAACGAGCAGTACTTC. Translating gives CASSLRDNEQYF.

This clonotype has a count of ten or more. The V and J genes are TRBV19 and TRBJ2-5; 10 bases fit TRBD1. V lost 3 bases and J lost 2; bases outside the gene matches: 6. This CDR3 has 16 amino acids. Germline loops: CDR1 LNHDA, CDR2 SQIVND (reference sequence). CDR3 amino acids: CASSIGTGDFQETQYF. The DNA of the CDR3 is TGTGCCAGTAGTATCGGGACAGGGGACTTTCAAGAGACCCAGTACTTC.

Comments on this clonotype: A junction end diverges from the germline sequence, so it may reflect a read error. The V gene is TRBV12-3 or TRBV12-4, the J gene TRBJ1-5, with TRBD1 matching 8 bases. The CDR3 runs 13 residues. The CDR3 spells CASGLDRDQPQHF. The CDR3 bases are TGTGCCAGCGGTTTGGACAGGGATCAGCCCCAGCATTTT.